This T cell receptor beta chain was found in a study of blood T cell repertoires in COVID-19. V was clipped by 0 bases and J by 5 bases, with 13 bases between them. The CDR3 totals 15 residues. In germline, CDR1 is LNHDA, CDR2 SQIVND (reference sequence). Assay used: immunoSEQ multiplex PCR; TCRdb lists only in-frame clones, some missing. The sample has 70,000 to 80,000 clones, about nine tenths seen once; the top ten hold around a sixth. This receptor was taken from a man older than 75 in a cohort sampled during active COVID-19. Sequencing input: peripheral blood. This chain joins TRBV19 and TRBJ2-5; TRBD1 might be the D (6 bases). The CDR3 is CASSIDSQGSETQYF. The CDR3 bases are TGTGCCAGTAGTATAGATTCTCAGGGGAGTGAGACCCAGTACTTC.